What follows is one TCR beta chain and its context. The antigen is unknown. The data were taken from a study of cytomegalovirus exposure and HLA in healthy donors. Study-level information: The same platform used for the approximately 700 first-cohort repertoires was also used for the 90 to 150 validation repertoires, as a later analysis reported.

Assay: immunoSEQ multiplex PCR; the TCRdb copy retains only in-frame clones and omits some. The repertoire has roughly 330,000 clones, 87% of them found once; the top ten carry about 1.2%. The donors were members of the 120-subject validation cohort (separate from the approximately 670-subject first cohort). General study findings and limits: Under in vitro conditions, three CMV-associated chains were confirmed as specific for CMV antigens. Using the classifier, cytomegalovirus status was reportedly diagnosed with high specificity and sensitivity.

The sample comprised PBMCs. This clonotype originated in a woman aged 25 to 45 in good health and CMV-seropositive.

Here the CDR3 reads CASSQFREANEKLFF. DNA for the CDR3: TGTGCCAGCAGTCAGTTCCGAGAAGCTAATGAAAAACTGTTTTTT. The V call is TRBV13, the J call TRBJ1-4, with D uncertain. Trimming pared 6 bases from V and 3 bases from J, leaving 14 bases between. Germline V gene data show CDR1 as PRHDT and CDR2 as FYEKMQ (reference sequence). The CDR3 length is 15 residues.